One and the same sample provided the 11 T cell receptor beta chains below, sequenced in a study of shared T cell receptors in the human thymus. The repertoire was sequenced with immunoSEQ multiplex PCR; TCRdb's copy has only in-frame clones and lacks some. The profile covers roughly 660,000 clones, with approximately 87% appearing a single time and approximately 0.01% taken by the ten largest. This same sample was also taken into another study, of human thymus T cells.

What was sequenced was thymocytes. The receptors stem from a boy under two years old with a congenital heart defect.

This chain connects TRBV18 to TRBJ1-1; 7 bases fit TRBD1. The CDR3 sequence is 14 residues long. CDR1 KGHSH and CDR2 LQKENI come from the germline V gene. Trimming took 3 bases from V and 3 from J; bases not matched to a gene: 4. CDR3 in amino acids: CASSPTGRDTEAFF. The CDR3 coding sequence is TGTGCCAGCTCACCGACAGGGCGGGACACTGAAGCTTTCTTT. The full variable domain, in which reference TRBV18 and TRBJ1-1 provide the parts outside the CDR3, is NAGVMQNPRHLVRRRGQEARLRCSPMKGHSHVYWYRQLPEEGLKFMVYLQKENIIDESGMPKERFSAEFPKEGPSILRIQQVVRGDSAAYFCASSPTGRDTEAFFGQGTRLTVV.

The gene calls are TRBV6-5 and TRBJ2-7; 12 bases align to TRBD2. The CDR3 spans 15 residues. Germline CDR1 MNHEY, CDR2 SVGAGI. Losses at the gene ends were 1 base for V and 2 bases for J; bases not matched to a gene: 0. CDR3 in DNA: TGTGCCAGCAGTTACTGGACTAGCGGGACCTACGAGCAGTACTTC. This codes for CASSYWTSGTYEQYF.

This sequence joins TRBV6-1 and TRBJ2-1; no firm D call. Germline CDR1 is MNHNS and CDR2 is SASEGT. The germline V and J ends were trimmed by 7 bases and 9 bases, with 16 bases remaining between them. This CDR3 is built from 13 residues. The DNA for the CDR3 is TGTGCCAGCACCCCTCCCGTTGGGCCTGAGCAGTTCTTC. Protein: CASTPPVGPEQFF.

The chain couples TRBV29-1 to TRBJ2-2; no clear D. V was trimmed by 1 base and J by 8 bases, leaving 8 bases between them. The germline V gene encodes CDR1 SQVTM and CDR2 ANQGSEA. This CDR3 contains 12 residues. CDR3 nucleotides: TGCAGCGTTGAAGCCTTAATAGGGGAGCTGTTTTTT. It yields the protein CSVEALIGELFF.

The genes are TRBV5-8 and TRBJ2-2; possibly TRBD1 for D (6 bases). Germline loops: CDR1 SGHTS, CDR2 YDEGEE. V lost 6 bases to trimming and J lost 0 bases, with 21 bases between them. The CDR3 has 18 residues. CDR3 in amino acids: CASTPDVGQYANTGELFF. The CDR3 region has the DNA TGTGCCAGCACCCCTGATGTGGGACAATACGCGAACACCGGGGAGCTGTTTTTT.

CDR3 residues: CASSLLAGTYNEQFF. The DNA for the CDR3 is TGCGCCAGCAGCCTACTAGCGGGAACTTACAATGAGCAGTTCTTC. The V and J genes are TRBV4-1 and TRBJ2-1, with 10 bases identical to TRBD2. V lost 4 bases and J lost 4; bases outside the gene matches: 4. The germline V gene has CDR1 MGHRA and CDR2 YSYEKL. This CDR3 has 15 residues.

This clone appeared a few times. The chain employs TRBV19 and TRBJ2-1, with 10 bases that match TRBD2. Germline assignment: CDR1 LNHDA and CDR2 SQIVND (reference sequence). The CDR3 extends over 16 amino acids. V lost 5 bases and J lost 7; bases outside the gene matches: 11. The CDR3: CASSPPMSGRGNEQFF. The DNA of the CDR3 is TGTGCCAGTAGTCCCCCGATGAGCGGGAGGGGGAATGAGCAGTTCTTC.

The chain employs TRBV7-8 and TRBJ2-7, with a tentative D call TRBD2 (5 bases). This CDR3 comprises 17 residues. V was trimmed by 1 base and J by 0 bases, leaving 16 bases between them. Germline CDR1 SGHVS, CDR2 FQNEAQ. The CDR3 DNA is TGTGCCAGCAGCTTAGGAGGGCGGGCCGAGCTCTCCTACGAGCAGTACTTC. This codes for CASSLGGRAELSYEQYF.

This chain uses TRBV4-3 with TRBJ2-2; TRBD2 matches at 8 bases. CDR1 is LGHNA, CDR2 YSLEER, per germline. After removal of 0 bases from V and 1 base from J, the junction contained 7 bases not matched to a gene. The CDR3 runs 18 residues. The CDR3 DNA reads as TGCGCCAGCAGCCAAGATTCTGCTAGCGGGTTGAACACCGGGGAGCTGTTTTTT. Residues: CASSQDSASGLNTGELFF.

The chain uses TRBV7-6 and TRBJ2-7; possibly TRBD2 for D (6 bases). Looked up from germline, CDR1 is SGHVS and CDR2 is FNYEAQ. CDR3 length: 15 amino acids. The V and J ends lost 0 bases and 2 bases respectively, with 11 bases between them. The CDR3 is CASSLAEGTPYEQYF. For the CDR3, the DNA is TGTGCCAGCAGCTTAGCGGAGGGGACCCCCTACGAGCAGTACTTC.

This chain joins TRBV4-2 and TRBJ1-5; D unclear. CDR3 size: 17 residues. The V gene's germline CDR1 is LGHNA and CDR2 YNFKEQ. V was pared by 0 bases and J by 5 bases, with 17 bases between. The CDR3 DNA reads as TGTGCCAGCAGCCAAGATTTCACCCCCTCTACCGATCAGCCCCAGCATTTT. The encoded protein is CASSQDFTPSTDQPQHF.